A selection of T cell receptor beta chains follows, all from one sample in a study of blood T cell repertoires in COVID-19. Produced via immunoSEQ multiplex PCR; TCRdb's table is partial and in-frame only. The table records roughly 480,000 clones, 75% to 90% of them present only once. Sequencing was carried out using peripheral blood. Source of these receptors: a man aged 18 to 29 with COVID-19, enrolled during active disease. Each CDR3 is given with its conserved first and last residue. Each record gives: D gene, clone size, J gene, V gene, CDR3 DNA, CDR3 protein. The D gene is left open where the match is weak. The size entry is marked missing in some rows and otherwise reads once, few, many or a size class.

-,-,TRBJ1-6,TRBV2,TGTGCCACCGCACAGGGATCACCCCTCCACTTT,CATAQGSPLHF
-,-,TRBJ2-7,TRBV11-2,TGTGCCAGCAGCTTAGCGGGAGCGGCTGAGCAGTACTTC,CASSLAGAAEQYF
TRBD1,-,TRBJ1-4,TRBV5-1,TGCGCCAGCAGGGCCGGGACAGCTACTGAAAAACTGTTTTTT,CASRAGTATEKLFF
TRBD1,-,TRBJ1-1,TRBV12-5,TGTGCTAGTGGTGCCCCCACCGGGACAGGGAACACTGAAGCTTTCTTT,CASGAPTGTGNTEAFF
-,-,TRBJ2-1,TRBV5-5,TGTGCCAGCAGCCCCAGGGGCGATGAGCAGTTCTTC,CASSPRGDEQFF
-,-,TRBJ1-2,TRBV12-3/TRBV12-4,TGTGCCAGCACCCCGGGGGGGACCTATGGCTACACCTTC,CASTPGGTYGYTF
TRBD2,-,TRBJ2-1,TRBV6-6,TGTGCCAGCAGTAGCGGGGGGGTTTACAATGAGCAGTTCTTC,CASSSGGVYNEQFF
-,once,TRBJ1-5,TRBV2,TGTGCCGGCCGGGGATCCAATCAGCCCCAGCATTTT,CAGRGSNQPQHF
TRBD1,few,TRBJ1-1,TRBV29-1,TGCAGCGCCCAGACAGGGGAGGCCACTGAAGCTTTCTTT,CSAQTGEATEAFF
TRBD2,-,TRBJ2-2,TRBV6-5,TGTGCCAGCAGTTTACTCGGGGGGGCCGGGGAGCTGTTTTTT,CASSLLGGAGELFF
TRBD2,-,TRBJ2-1,TRBV3-1/TRBV3-2,TGTGCCAGCAGCCAAGGCGGGAGATCCTACAATGAGCAGTTCTTC,CASSQGGRSYNEQFF
TRBD1,-,TRBJ1-1,TRBV20-1,TGCAGTGCTAGTGACAGGGGAAACACTGAAGCTTTCTTT,CSASDRGNTEAFF
-,once,TRBJ1-2,TRBV5-4,TGTGCCAGCAGCTCAAGGGGAGGGGAAGTGTATGGCTACACCTTC,CASSSRGGEVYGYTF
TRBD2,-,TRBJ2-3,TRBV4-1,TGCGCCAGCAGCCAACCGGGACTAGCGGGAGGGGGCACAGATACGCAGTATTTT,CASSQPGLAGGGTDTQYF
TRBD1,-,TRBJ2-2,TRBV25-1,TGTGCCAGCAGTGAACTCCGGGACAGTAACACCGGGGAGCTGTTTTTT,CASSELRDSNTGELFF
TRBD2,-,TRBJ2-5,TRBV2,TGTGCCAGCAGTTCGACCCAACTAGCGGGGGGAGAGACCCAGTACTTC,CASSSTQLAGGETQYF
TRBD2,-,TRBJ2-7,TRBV19,TGTGCCAGTAGTCTCGGACTAGAAGGGGCCGGGCAGTACTTC,CASSLGLEGAGQYF
-,-,TRBJ2-1,TRBV7-9,TGTGCCAGCAGCTTTAGTTCCGCCTCCTACAATGAGCAGTTCTTC,CASSFSSASYNEQFF
-,once,TRBJ2-6,TRBV24-1,TGTGCCACCACCCCTCGCGGGGGGGCCAACGTCCTGACTTTC,CATTPRGGANVLTF
TRBD1,-,TRBJ2-7,TRBV6-1,TGTGCCAGCAGTGAGTCACAGGGGAGCTCCTACGAGCAGTACTTC,CASSESQGSSYEQYF
-,-,TRBJ2-2,TRBV5-4,TGTGCCAGCAGCTTGGCTTTGCAGGGAAGTAACGGGGAGCTGTTTTTT,CASSLALQGSNGELFF
-,-,TRBJ1-1,TRBV3-1/TRBV3-2,TGTGCCAGCAGCCAAATACCGGACACTGAAGCTTTCTTT,CASSQIPDTEAFF
TRBD1,-,TRBJ1-4,TRBV5-1,TGCGCCAGCAGACCGACAGGGGGCTTTCGGGAAAAACTGTTTTTT,CASRPTGGFREKLFF
TRBD1,-,TRBJ2-7,TRBV9,TGTGCCAGCAGCGTAGATCCAGGGGGCCGTTACGAGCAGTACTTC,CASSVDPGGRYEQYF
TRBD1,-,TRBJ1-6,TRBV5-1,TGCGCCAGCAGCTTGACAGGGGGCAATTCACCCCTCCACTTT,CASSLTGGNSPLHF
-,-,TRBJ2-7,TRBV6-6,TGTGCCAGCAGTCGCCAGGGTCGCTACGAGCAGTACTTC,CASSRQGRYEQYF
-,once,TRBJ2-4,TRBV7-9,TGTGCCAGCAGCTTAGCTCAGGCAGGACTAGCCAAAAACATTCAGTACTTC,CASSLAQAGLAKNIQYF
TRBD1,-,TRBJ1-4,TRBV5-1,TGCGCCAGCAGCTTAACCTCGGGACAGGGAGTAACTAATGAAAAACTGTTTTTT,CASSLTSGQGVTNEKLFF
TRBD2,once,TRBJ2-1,TRBV2,TGTGCCAGCAGCGCCACCGGGACTAGCGGCAATGAGCAGTTCTTC,CASSATGTSGNEQFF
-,once,TRBJ2-1,TRBV6-1,TGTGCCAGCAGTGAAACGCGGGGATACCGCAATGAGCAGTTCTTC,CASSETRGYRNEQFF
TRBD1,-,TRBJ1-2,TRBV12-3/TRBV12-4,TGTGCCAGCAGTTTAGGGACAGGGGGTGGCTACACCTTC,CASSLGTGGGYTF
-,-,TRBJ2-6,TRBV2,TGTGCCAGCAGTTTTTATGTATCTGGGGCCAACGTCCTGACTTTC,CASSFYVSGANVLTF
-,-,TRBJ1-4,TRBV3-1/TRBV3-2,TGTGCCAGCAGCCAAGTTACGGGGGACGAAAAACTGTTTTTT,CASSQVTGDEKLFF
TRBD1,-,TRBJ2-7,TRBV5-8,TGTGCCAGCAGGGAAACCGGGACAGGTCATTACGAGCAGTACTTC,CASRETGTGHYEQYF
TRBD2,once,TRBJ2-1,TRBV27,TGTGCCAGCTTCCACAAAGCGGGGGGGCGGAATGAGCAGTTCTTC,CASFHKAGGRNEQFF
-,-,TRBJ2-3,TRBV5-4,TGTGCCAGCAGCTCTCCCACGGGAGCCCCGATCACAGATACGCAGTATTTT,CASSSPTGAPITDTQYF
TRBD2,-,TRBJ2-1,TRBV11-2,TGTGCCAGCAACCCACTAGCGGGAGTGTCCAATGAGCAGTTCTTC,CASNPLAGVSNEQFF
-,-,TRBJ2-2,TRBV19,TGTGCCAGTGGAAGGCAGGCGAACACCGGGGAGCTGTTTTTT,CASGRQANTGELFF
-,-,TRBJ2-5,TRBV9,TGTGCCAGCAGCGCTGGAGACGGAGAGACCCAGTACTTC,CASSAGDGETQYF
-,-,TRBJ1-1,TRBV19,TGTGCCAGTAGCCTCGGAGTGAACACTGAAGCTTTCTTT,CASSLGVNTEAFF
TRBD1,-,TRBJ2-2,TRBV14,TGTGCCAGCAGCCAGTGGACAGGGTTAAAAACCGGGGAGCTGTTTTTT,CASSQWTGLKTGELFF
-,-,TRBJ2-1,TRBV2,TGTGCCAGCAGTGTTCGGGGGAGGTTGGGCAATGAGCAGTTCTTC,CASSVRGRLGNEQFF
-,-,TRBJ1-2,TRBV6-5,TGTGCCAGCAGTTTGGGGAGGGGATCTTATGGCTACACCTTC,CASSLGRGSYGYTF
TRBD2,once,TRBJ2-1,TRBV2,TGTGCCAGCAGTGAAAGGACTAGCGCTAACGAGCAGTTCTTC,CASSERTSANEQFF
-,-,TRBJ2-4,TRBV14,TGTGCCAGCAGCCAAGATCGGGTTTGGAACATTCAGTACTTC,CASSQDRVWNIQYF
TRBD2,-,TRBJ2-2,TRBV3-1/TRBV3-2,TGTGCCAGCAGCGACCGACTAGCCCCCGGGGAGCTGTTTTTT,CASSDRLAPGELFF
-,few,TRBJ2-7,TRBV3-1/TRBV3-2,TGTGCCAGCAGCCAAAAGGGGGGGACCGACGGGCAGCAGTACTTC,CASSQKGGTDGQQYF
-,-,TRBJ2-7,TRBV2,TGTGCCAGCGCCAGGGCCGCAGTCTACGAGCAGTACTTC,CASARAAVYEQYF
-,-,TRBJ2-3,TRBV7-9,TGTGCCAGCAGCTTTCGGGGGACAGATACGCAGTATTTT,CASSFRGTDTQYF
-,-,TRBJ1-5,TRBV2,TGTGCCAGCAGTGAGATGGGGCTTGGTCAGCCCCAGCATTTT,CASSEMGLGQPQHF
-,-,TRBJ2-3,TRBV10-2,TGCGCCTCTAGCGGGACAGGAGGCACAGATACGCAGTATTTT,CASSGTGGTDTQYF
-,-,TRBJ2-7,TRBV7-2,TGTGCCAGCAGCCTAGGGTCGGTTGGGCACTACGAGCAGTACTTC,CASSLGSVGHYEQYF
-,-,TRBJ2-5,TRBV5-5,TGTGCCAGCAGCCCGGCGGCAGGGCGTCAAGAGACCCAGTACTTC,CASSPAAGRQETQYF
-,-,TRBJ1-1,TRBV19,TGTGCCAGTAGACAGGGTGACACTGAAGCTTTCTTT,CASRQGDTEAFF
-,-,TRBJ1-1,TRBV7-8,TGTGCCAGCAGCTTAGGACGGACACAGAACACTGAAGCTTTCTTT,CASSLGRTQNTEAFF